Following are 17 T cell receptor beta chains from one sample sequenced in a study of shared clonotypes between healthy human individuals. Sequencing used immunoSEQ multiplex PCR; TCRdb keeps in-frame clones, though not all of them. The sample yields some 500,000 clones, around 95% seen once. The specimen sequenced was naive CD4+ T cells sorted from blood. Subset here: CD45RA+ positively selected. The receptors stem from a woman aged 25 to 39 in good health.

This chain uses TRBV28 with TRBJ1-4; possibly TRBD1 for D (5 bases). The length of the CDR3 is 14 residues. Trimming stripped 7 bases from V and 10 bases from J, with 19 bases between. CDR1 is MDHEN, CDR2 SYDVKM, per germline. The CDR3 nucleotides read TGTGCCAGCACCACATCACAGGAGCGCGGAAAACTGTTTTTT. Amino acids: CASTTSQERGKLFF. The full variable domain, completed using reference TRBV28 and TRBJ1-4, is DVKVTQSSRYLVKRTGEKVFLECVQDMDHENMFWYRQDPGLGLRLIYFSYDVKMKEKGDIPEGYSVSREKKERFSLILESASTNQTSMYLCASTTSQERGKLFFGSGTQLSVL.

This rearrangement joins TRBV10-3 to TRBJ2-1, with a weak D call TRBD2 (5 bases). Germline CDR1 ENHRY, CDR2 SYGVKD. Trimming took 6 bases from V and 15 from J, leaving 15 bases between them. The CDR3 spans 11 residues. Written as DNA, the CDR3 is TGTGCCATCAGCGTAGGAGACTATCCGTTCTTC. Amino acid sequence: CAISVGDYPFF.

V is TRBV11-3 and J is TRBJ2-2, with D uncertain. V lost 3 bases and J 5 bases, leaving 10 bases between the germline ends. The CDR3 contains 14 residues. Germline CDR1 is SGHNT and CDR2 is YENEEA. CDR3 bases: TGTGCCAGCAGCTTGGCGGAGTCTACCGGGGAGCTGTTTTTT. The encoded protein is CASSLAESTGELFF.

This sequence joins TRBV6-6 and TRBJ2-3; TRBD1 or TRBD2 may be the D gene (5 bases each). The CDR3 contains 15 residues. Trimming left V 7 bases short and J 5 bases short, with 19 bases between. The germline V gene encodes CDR1 MNHNY and CDR2 SVGAGI (reference sequence). The CDR3 nucleotides read TGTGCCAGCAAGAACCCGGGACGAAAGGAAGATACGCAGTATTTT. This codes for CASKNPGRKEDTQYF.

This rearrangement joins TRBV5-1 to TRBJ1-3; D ambiguous. Germline CDR1 SGHRS, CDR2 YFSETQ. The length of the CDR3 is 14 residues. Trimming stripped 2 bases from V and 5 bases from J, with 11 bases between. CDR3 DNA: TGCGCCAGCAGCTTAGGCGTAGATCGAAACACCATATATTTT. This sequence encodes CASSLGVDRNTIYF.

The CDR3 DNA sequence: TGTGCCAGCAGCCCCGCTCAGTATAGCAATCAGCCCCAGCATTTT. It is translated as CASSPAQYSNQPQHF. The rearrangement uses TRBV28 and TRBJ1-5; no clear D. Germline V gene lookup returns CDR1 MDHEN and CDR2 SYDVKM. The CDR3 loop spans 15 amino acids. Between the trimmed V and J ends, which lost 6 bases and 0 bases, there was a span of 12 bases.

CDR3 region: CASSPPPGGISYNEQFF. The CDR3 DNA is TGTGCCAGCAGCCCCCCCCCTGGGGGTATATCCTACAATGAGCAGTTCTTC. The chain combines TRBV28 with TRBJ2-1; either TRBD1 or TRBD2 may supply D (5 bases each). CDR3 length equals 17 residues. CDR1 and CDR2 (germline): MDHEN, SYDVKM. Trimming shortened V by 6 bases and J by 1 base, and 19 bases separated the two germline ends.

J is TRBJ2-5 and V is TRBV6-1; D gene ambiguous. CDR3 length: 12 residues. Germline CDR1 and CDR2: MNHNS and SASEGT. Trimming pared 4 bases from V and 5 bases from J, leaving 8 bases between. The CDR3 loop reads CASSAVEETQYF. The CDR3 DNA reads TGTGCCAGCAGTGCTGTAGAGGAGACCCAGTACTTC.

The chain couples TRBV10-3 to TRBJ2-5; 9 nucleotides line up with TRBD1. V lost 3 bases to trimming and J lost 1 base; unmatched junction nucleotides: 18. The CDR3 loop spans 20 amino acids. The germline CDR1 and CDR2 sequences are ENHRY and SYGVKD. The CDR3 DNA reads TGTGCCATCAGTGAAAACCTCGGACAGGGGCGAGGAGGCACCCAAGAGACCCAGTACTTC. Encoded protein: CAISENLGQGRGGTQETQYF.

The rearrangement joins TRBV28 to TRBJ2-3; no clear D. The CDR3 is 12 amino acids. V was trimmed by 6 bases and J by 9 bases, leaving 13 bases between them. The germline CDR1 and CDR2 sequences are MDHEN and SYDVKM. The CDR3 DNA sequence: TGTGCCAGCAGAAGCGACCCCCGAACGCAGTATTTT. Its translation: CASRSDPRTQYF.

V is TRBV10-3 and J is TRBJ2-3; 7 nucleotides line up with TRBD2. Germline assignment: CDR1 ENHRY and CDR2 SYGVKD. The ends lost 8 bases at V and 8 bases at J; junction bases unmatched: 10. This CDR3 is built from 13 residues. The CDR3 loop is CAIGDSGLGTQYF. In DNA form, the CDR3 reads TGTGCCATCGGGGATAGCGGGTTGGGTACGCAGTATTTT.

The V and J genes are TRBV29-1 and TRBJ2-7; D unresolved. CDR1 is SQVTM and CDR2 is ANQGSEA in the germline V gene. CDR3 length equals 14 residues. V was cut by 4 bases and J by 2 bases, with 15 bases left in between. This CDR3 reads CSVVENQQPYEQYF. The CDR3 DNA sequence: TGCAGCGTTGTGGAAAACCAACAGCCCTACGAGCAGTACTTC.

This chain joins TRBV28 and TRBJ1-4; D is possibly TRBD1 (5 bases). Trimming left V 7 bases short and J 4 bases short, with 16 bases between. CDR3 size: 15 residues. Germline V gene lookup returns CDR1 MDHEN and CDR2 SYDVKM. DNA of the CDR3: TGTGCCAGCAACCAGCAGGGACCTATTAATGAAAAACTGTTTTTT. Translated, it gives CASNQQGPINEKLFF. The whole variable domain, remainder taken from reference TRBV28 and TRBJ1-4, is DVKVTQSSRYLVKRTGEKVFLECVQDMDHENMFWYRQDPGLGLRLIYFSYDVKMKEKGDIPEGYSVSREKKERFSLILESASTNQTSMYLCASNQQGPINEKLFFGSGTQLSVL.

The rearrangement uses TRBV18 and TRBJ1-1; no clear D gene. Germline values: CDR1 KGHSH, CDR2 LQKENI. The CDR3 has 14 amino acids. Between the trimmed V and J ends, which lost 1 base and 7 bases, there was a span of 13 bases. Here the CDR3 reads CASSPLDLGREAFF. CDR3 in DNA: TGTGCCAGCTCACCACTGGATTTAGGGCGTGAAGCTTTCTTT.

This clone showed up just once. This chain links TRBV28 with TRBJ2-2, with D perhaps matching TRBD1 (6 bases). With 5 bases removed from V and 5 bases from J, the gap between germline ends came to 15 bases. CDR1 and CDR2 from the germline V gene are MDHEN and SYDVKM. CDR3 length: 15 amino acids. CDR3 bases: TGTGCCAGCAGTCAGTCAGGGGACATTACCGGGGAGCTGTTTTTT. Its translation: CASSQSGDITGELFF.

V and J are TRBV6-6 and TRBJ2-3; 7 bases align to TRBD1. J gave up 6 bases and V 6 bases, and 15 bases lay outside the gene matches. The germline CDR1 and CDR2 sequences are MNHNY and SVGAGI (reference sequence). This CDR3 has 16 residues. CDR3 residues: CASSDNPGTGADTQYF. In DNA form, the CDR3 reads TGTGCCAGCAGCGATAATCCCGGAACAGGGGCGGATACGCAGTATTTT.

This clone was observed once. The chain carries TRBV27 and TRBJ2-4; D gene uncertain. Germline values: CDR1 MNHEY, CDR2 SMNVEV (reference sequence). This CDR3 spans 16 amino acids. The V end lost 0 bases, the J end lost 8 bases, and 17 bases lay between the germline ends. CDR3 nucleotide sequence: TGTGCCAGCAGTTTATCTTGGACCAGCGTTTTGCACATTCAGTACTTC. It is translated as CASSLSWTSVLHIQYF.